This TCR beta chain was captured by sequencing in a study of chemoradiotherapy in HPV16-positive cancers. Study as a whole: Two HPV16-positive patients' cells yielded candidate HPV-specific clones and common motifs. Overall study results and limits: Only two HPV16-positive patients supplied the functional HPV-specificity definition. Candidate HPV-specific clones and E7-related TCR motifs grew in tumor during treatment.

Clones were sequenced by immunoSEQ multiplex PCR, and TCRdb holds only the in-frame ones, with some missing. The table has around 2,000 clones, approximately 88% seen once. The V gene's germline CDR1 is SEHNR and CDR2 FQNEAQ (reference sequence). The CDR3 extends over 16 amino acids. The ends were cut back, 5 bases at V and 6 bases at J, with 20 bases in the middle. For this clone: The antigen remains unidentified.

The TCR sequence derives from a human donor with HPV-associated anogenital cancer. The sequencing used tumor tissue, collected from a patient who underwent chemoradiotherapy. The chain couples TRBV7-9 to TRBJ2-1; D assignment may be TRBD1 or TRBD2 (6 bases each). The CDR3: CASSRVEGGDGNEQFF. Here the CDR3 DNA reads TGTGCCAGCAGCCGTGTCGAGGGGGGCGACGGCAATGAGCAGTTCTTC.